A single sample is the source of the 21 T cell receptor beta chains below, sequenced in a study of CD4 T cells in relation to SARS-CoV-2 and coronaviruses. CD4+ T cells from unexposed donors were obtained before the COVID-19 pandemic (2011-2018). CD4+ T cells were isolated from the cells after about nine days of culture. Their specific antigens are unknown. Data came from immunoSEQ multiplex PCR; TCRdb stores just in-frame clones and leaves some out. The table shows about 21,000 clones, with approximately 78% occurring only once. Sequencing was carried out using CD4+ T cells from PBMCs, cultured in vitro. Receptors originate from a human donor in good health.

The chain employs TRBV19 and TRBJ2-1; no definite D call. The germline V gene encodes CDR1 LNHDA and CDR2 SQIVND (reference sequence). Trimming took 3 bases from V and 4 from J, leaving 7 bases between them. This CDR3 is built from 13 residues. The CDR3, as DNA: TGTGCCAGTAGTATTATACGGTACAATGAGCAGTTCTTC. Residues: CASSIIRYNEQFF.

CDR3 nucleotides: TGTGCCAGCGGTCGAGGGAGCCCAGATACGCAGTATTTT. Translating it yields CASGRGSPDTQYF. The chain recombines TRBV7-9 with TRBJ2-3; tentatively, D is TRBD2 (5 bases). Looked up from germline, CDR1 is SEHNR and CDR2 is FQNEAQ (reference sequence). CDR3 size: 13 residues. Trimming stripped 8 bases from V and 4 bases from J, with 13 bases between.

The chain recombines TRBV5-4 with TRBJ1-1, with 9 bases identical to TRBD1. The CDR3 extends over 14 amino acids. The V gene's germline CDR1 is SGHNT and CDR2 YYREEE (reference sequence). The J segment lost 4 bases and the V segment lost 0 bases, leaving 1 base of the junction unmatched. The CDR3 is CASSLDRGLTEAFF. CDR3 bases: TGTGCCAGCAGCTTGGACAGGGGGCTCACTGAAGCTTTCTTT. The full variable domain, its missing parts supplied by reference TRBV5-4 and TRBJ1-1, is ETGVTQSPTHLIKTRGQQVTLRCSSQSGHNTVSWYQQALGQGPQFIFQYYREEENGRGNFPPRFSGLQFPNYSSELNVNALELDDSALYLCASSLDRGLTEAFFGQGTRLTVV.

The chain has TRBV6-5 and TRBJ2-3, with D unclear. Germline assignment: CDR1 MNHEY and CDR2 SVGAGI. Trimming removed 11 bases at V and 0 bases at J, with 15 bases between. CDR3 size: 14 residues. CDR3 region: CASSLGSSTDTQYF. For the CDR3, the DNA is TGTGCCTCCTCGCTAGGTTCGAGCACAGATACGCAGTATTTT.

The chain employs TRBV3-1 (or the pseudogene TRBV3-2) and TRBJ2-6, with TRBD1 matching over 7 bases. J was trimmed by 0 bases and V by 0 bases; bases with no gene match: 5. The CDR3 consists of 18 residues. Germline-derived CDR1 and CDR2 are LGHDT and YNNKEL (reference sequence). The CDR3 protein is CASSQDITGASGANVLTF. The DNA for the CDR3 is TGTGCCAGCAGCCAAGATATTACAGGGGCCTCTGGGGCCAACGTCCTGACTTTC.

The chain uses TRBV12-5 and TRBJ1-1, with D perhaps matching TRBD1 (5 bases). This CDR3 spans 12 amino acids. Germline V gives CDR1 LGHNT, CDR2 FRNRAP. Trimming cost V 7 bases and J 10 bases, with 16 bases left between them. The CDR3 DNA follows: TGTGCTAGTGCCCAGGGCAGGGCTTCAGCTTTCTTT. It yields the protein CASAQGRASAFF.

This chain links TRBV25-1 with TRBJ1-2, with D possibly matching TRBD1 (5 bases). Trimming cost V 3 bases and J 4 bases, with 9 bases left between them. This CDR3 comprises 13 residues. CDR1 MGHDK and CDR2 SYGVNS come from the germline V gene. CDR3 protein: CASSDPQGYGYTF. The CDR3 DNA reads TGTGCCAGCAGTGATCCCCAGGGCTATGGCTACACCTTC.

The rearrangement uses TRBV27 and TRBJ2-1, with D perhaps TRBD2 (6 bases). The CDR3 runs 16 residues. V lost 5 bases and J lost 5, with 19 bases in between. The germline gives CDR1 MNHEY, CDR2 SMNVEV (reference sequence). The CDR3 reads CASSLPGSGLNNEQFF. CDR3 in DNA: TGTGCCAGCAGTCTCCCGGGGAGCGGACTAAACAATGAGCAGTTCTTC.

This chain uses TRBV18 with TRBJ1-6; 10 bases are a match to TRBD1. The CDR3 has 14 residues. Germline values: CDR1 KGHSH, CDR2 LQKENI. Germline trimming cut 4 bases from V and 6 bases from J; bases unmatched to any gene: 0. This chain's CDR3 is CASSRTGGNSPLHF. CDR3 bases: TGTGCCAGCTCACGGACAGGGGGTAATTCACCCCTCCACTTT. The whole variable domain, remainder taken from reference TRBV18 and TRBJ1-6, is NAGVMQNPRHLVRRRGQEARLRCSPMKGHSHVYWYRQLPEEGLKFMVYLQKENIIDESGMPKERFSAEFPKEGPSILRIQQVVRGDSAAYFCASSRTGGNSPLHFGNGTRLTVT.

This clone was observed a handful of times. The V call is TRBV10-3, the J call TRBJ2-7, with 9 bases fitting TRBD1. CDR1 is ENHRY and CDR2 is SYGVKD in the germline V gene. The CDR3 extends over 16 amino acids. The junction had 12 bases not matched to a gene; V was cut back by 6 bases and J by 3 bases. The CDR3 DNA reads TGTGCCATCAGCCCCGCTTTAGGACAGGGGAACTACGAGCAGTACTTC. This gives the protein CAISPALGQGNYEQYF.

In this sample, this clone turned up once. The chain combines TRBV9 with TRBJ1-2; D unresolved. Trimming left V 6 bases short and J 9 bases short, with 12 bases between. The CDR3 consists of 11 residues. Germline lookup yields CDR1 SGDLS and CDR2 YYNGEE. The CDR3 is CASNQRGSYTF. The CDR3 DNA reads as TGTGCCAGCAACCAACGAGGAAGCTACACCTTC.

This chain joins TRBV5-1 and TRBJ2-1; D may be TRBD1 or TRBD2 (5 bases each). Per germline, CDR1 SGHRS and CDR2 YFSETQ. The CDR3 runs 18 residues. V dropped 0 bases and J dropped 4 bases, with 20 bases sitting between them. The CDR3: CASSLGTTRVLEYNEQFF. The CDR3 DNA sequence: TGCGCCAGCAGCTTGGGGACAACGAGGGTCCTAGAATACAATGAGCAGTTCTTC.

This clone has a handful of counts. This chain links TRBV5-6 with TRBJ1-2; D ambiguous. This CDR3 region has 11 residues. Germline V lookup: CDR1 SGHDT, CDR2 YYEEEE. Trimming removed 2 bases at V and 9 bases at J, with 8 bases between. CDR3 DNA: TGTGCCAGCAGCTTAAGGGATAGCTACACCTTC. Translation gives CASSLRDSYTF.

This rearrangement joins TRBV3-1 (or the pseudogene TRBV3-2) to TRBJ1-1, with D unclear. Per germline, CDR1 LGHDT and CDR2 YNNKEL (reference sequence). Trimming stripped 5 bases from V and 5 bases from J, with 18 bases between. The CDR3 loop spans 15 amino acids. The CDR3 coding sequence is TGTGCCAGCAGCGACCCTCAGGTCGCTGGGACTGAAGCTTTCTTT. Amino acid sequence: CASSDPQVAGTEAFF.

The V call is TRBV30, the J call TRBJ2-5, with 10 bases aligning to TRBD2. V gave up 5 bases and J gave up 5 bases; unmatched junction bases: 11. Germline-derived CDR1 and CDR2 are GTSNPN and SVGIG (reference sequence). The CDR3 length is 15 residues. As DNA, the CDR3 is TGTGCCTGGGATACCGGGACTAGCGTTCGGGAGACCCAGTACTTC. This gives the protein CAWDTGTSVRETQYF.

The chain employs TRBV2 and TRBJ1-5; D gene uncertain. Germline CDR1 and CDR2: SNHLY and FYNNEI. Trimming took 2 bases from V and 0 from J, leaving 17 bases between them. The CDR3 spans 18 residues. The CDR3 nucleotides are TGTGCCAGCAGTGAATTCGGGGAATCCCTTTATAGCAATCAGCCCCAGCATTTT. Translating it yields CASSEFGESLYSNQPQHF.

The chain couples TRBV15 to TRBJ2-2; 8 positions match TRBD1. Germline V gene data show CDR1 as LNHNV and CDR2 as YYDKDF (reference sequence). CDR3 length: 19 amino acids. V dropped 0 bases and J dropped 4; count of bases not matched to a gene: 13. This CDR3 reads CATSRDSFGWTGLTGELFF. The CDR3 nucleotides read TGTGCCACCAGCAGAGATTCATTCGGCTGGACAGGGCTCACCGGGGAGCTGTTTTTT.

This clone was seen more than once but under ten times. The rearrangement uses TRBV6-5 and TRBJ2-1, with 9 bases matching TRBD2. Unmatched junction bases numbered 4, after V lost 4 bases and J lost 6 bases. Germline lookup yields CDR1 MNHEY and CDR2 SVGAGI. The CDR3 contains 14 residues. Written as DNA, the CDR3 is TGTGCCAGCAGTTTGGGACTAGCCGGCAATGAGCAGTTCTTC. Its translation is CASSLGLAGNEQFF.

CDR3 DNA sequence: TGTGCCACCTCAGAGAGGGGTGGGGGTCAGCCCCAGCATTTT. This translates into CATSERGGGQPQHF. The V gene is TRBV24-1, the J gene TRBJ1-5; possibly TRBD1 for D (5 bases). The CDR3 is made up of 14 amino acids. Between the trimmed V and J ends, which lost 9 bases and 6 bases, there was a span of 17 bases. Germline CDR1 is KGHDR and CDR2 is SFDVKD.

The chain has TRBV19 and TRBJ1-6, with D possibly being TRBD1 (5 bases). The V end was cut by 4 bases, the J end by 5 bases, with 18 bases between. The CDR3 contains 17 residues. Germline V gives CDR1 LNHDA, CDR2 SQIVND (reference sequence). The CDR3 bases are TGTGCCAGTAGTACGACCCCGCAGGGAATGGATAATTCACCCCTCCACTTT. Translation gives CASSTTPQGMDNSPLHF.

The V and J genes are TRBV27 and TRBJ2-6; D is unresolved. The CDR3 loop spans 14 amino acids. Trimming stripped 4 bases from V and 0 bases from J, with 4 bases between. From germline, CDR1 is MNHEY and CDR2 SMNVEV (reference sequence). The CDR3 here is CASSWASGANVLTF. The CDR3 DNA sequence: TGTGCCAGCAGTTGGGCCTCTGGGGCCAACGTCCTGACTTTC.